The table lists the clone carrying this T cell receptor beta chain with a few counts. The record originates from a study of T cells after yellow fever vaccination. As for the study in general: Low-cell-number fractions were prepared with SMART-Seq v4 Ultra Low Input.

The junction had 4 bases not matched to a gene; V was cut back by 4 bases and J by 5 bases. This CDR3 is 13 amino acids long. CDR1 and CDR2 (germline): ENHRY, SYGVKD. UMIs and a universal primer site were added when TCR cDNA was made by 5'RACE template switching. One entry per CDR3 protein, called by TCRdb with MiXCR from the 5' RACE reads. The profile shows hundreds of thousands of distinct CDR3 sequences, 9% to 15% of them singletons. This clonotype originated in a man aged 30 to 39 who received the YFV17D yellow fever vaccine. The chain couples TRBV10-3 to TRBJ2-7; 8 nucleotides line up with TRBD1. Sequencing was performed on PBMCs, taken on the day of the yellow fever booster vaccination. For the CDR3, the DNA is TGTGCCATCAGTGGACAGGGGTCTAACGAGCAGTACTTC. It specifies CAISGQGSNEQYF.